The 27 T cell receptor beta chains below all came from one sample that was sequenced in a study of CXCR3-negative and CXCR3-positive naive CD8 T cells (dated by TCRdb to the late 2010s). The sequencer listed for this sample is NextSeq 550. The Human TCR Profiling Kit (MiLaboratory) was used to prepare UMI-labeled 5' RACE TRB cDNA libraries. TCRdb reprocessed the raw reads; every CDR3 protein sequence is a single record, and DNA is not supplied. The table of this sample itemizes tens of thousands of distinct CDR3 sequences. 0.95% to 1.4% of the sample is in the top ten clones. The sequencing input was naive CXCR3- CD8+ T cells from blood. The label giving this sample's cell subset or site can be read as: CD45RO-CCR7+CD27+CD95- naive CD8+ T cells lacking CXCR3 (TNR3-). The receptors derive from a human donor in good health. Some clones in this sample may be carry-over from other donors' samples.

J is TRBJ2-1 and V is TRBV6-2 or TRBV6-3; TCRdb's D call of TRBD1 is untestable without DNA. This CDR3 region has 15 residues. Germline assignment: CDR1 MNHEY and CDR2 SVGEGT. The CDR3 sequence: CASSYVQGGYNEQFF.

The CDR3 loop reads CASSYSSPRSSGNTIYF. This chain links TRBV6-2 or TRBV6-3 with TRBJ1-3. Germline V gene lookup returns CDR1 MNHEY and CDR2 SVGEGT. The length of the CDR3 is 17 residues.

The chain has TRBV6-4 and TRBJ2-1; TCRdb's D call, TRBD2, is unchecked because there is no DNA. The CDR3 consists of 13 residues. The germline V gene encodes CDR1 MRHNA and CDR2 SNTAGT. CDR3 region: CASSERTSGEQFF.

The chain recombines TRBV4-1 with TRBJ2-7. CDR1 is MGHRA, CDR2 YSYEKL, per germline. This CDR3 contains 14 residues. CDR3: CASSQAPGALEQYF.

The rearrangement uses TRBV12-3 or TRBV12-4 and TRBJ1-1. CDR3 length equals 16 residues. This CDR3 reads CASSFFSLPRGLEAFF.

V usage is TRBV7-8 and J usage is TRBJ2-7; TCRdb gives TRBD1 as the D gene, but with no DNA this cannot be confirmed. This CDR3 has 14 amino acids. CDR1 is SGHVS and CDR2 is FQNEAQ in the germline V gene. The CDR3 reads CASSPRQGLYEQYF.

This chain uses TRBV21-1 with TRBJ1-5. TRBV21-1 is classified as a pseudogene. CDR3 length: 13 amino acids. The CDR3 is CGKEGYSNQPQHF.

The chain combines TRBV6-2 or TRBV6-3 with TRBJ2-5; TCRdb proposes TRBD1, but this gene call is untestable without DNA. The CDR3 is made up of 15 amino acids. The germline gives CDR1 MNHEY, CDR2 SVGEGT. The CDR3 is CASSYSGQDQETQYF.

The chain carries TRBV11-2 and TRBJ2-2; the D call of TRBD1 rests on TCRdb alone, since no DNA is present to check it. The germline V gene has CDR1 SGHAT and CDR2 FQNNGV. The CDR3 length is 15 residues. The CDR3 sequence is CASSSGPGVGGELFF.

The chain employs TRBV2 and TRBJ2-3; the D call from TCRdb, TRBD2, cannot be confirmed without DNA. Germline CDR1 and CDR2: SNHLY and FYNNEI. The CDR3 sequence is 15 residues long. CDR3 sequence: CASSEGGALGDAQYF.

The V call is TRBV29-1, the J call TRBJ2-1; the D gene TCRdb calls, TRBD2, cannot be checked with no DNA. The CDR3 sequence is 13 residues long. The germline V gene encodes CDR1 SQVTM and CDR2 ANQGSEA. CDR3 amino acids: CSVAASGVNEQFF.

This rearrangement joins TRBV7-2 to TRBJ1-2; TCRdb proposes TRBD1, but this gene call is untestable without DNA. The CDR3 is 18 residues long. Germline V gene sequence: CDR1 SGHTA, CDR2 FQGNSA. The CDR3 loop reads CASSSQGATLTKNYGYTF.

CDR3 loop: CASTSTGSYEQYF. The chain is built from TRBV12-3 or TRBV12-4 and TRBJ2-7; the TRBD1 assignment by TCRdb is unverifiable without DNA. This CDR3 is 13 amino acids long.

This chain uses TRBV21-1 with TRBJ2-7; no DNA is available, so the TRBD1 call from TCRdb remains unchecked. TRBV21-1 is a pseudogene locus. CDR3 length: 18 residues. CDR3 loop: CASSKAPPAAGGTYEQYF.

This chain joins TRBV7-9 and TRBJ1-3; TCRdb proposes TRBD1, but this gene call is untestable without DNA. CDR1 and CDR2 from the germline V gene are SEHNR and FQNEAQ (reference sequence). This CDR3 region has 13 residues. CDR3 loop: CASSSGPGNTIYF.

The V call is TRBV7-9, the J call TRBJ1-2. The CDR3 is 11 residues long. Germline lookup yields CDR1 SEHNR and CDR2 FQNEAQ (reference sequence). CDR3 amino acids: CASSFNYGYTF.

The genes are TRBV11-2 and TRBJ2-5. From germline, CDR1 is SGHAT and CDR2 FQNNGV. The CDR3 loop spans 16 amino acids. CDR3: CASRLIGSGYQETQYF. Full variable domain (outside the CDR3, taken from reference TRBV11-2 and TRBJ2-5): EAGVAQSPRYKIIEKRQSVAFWCNPISGHATLYWYQQILGQGPKLLIQFQNNGVVDDSQLPKDRFSAERLKGVDSTLKIQPAKLEDSAVYLCASRLIGSGYQETQYFGPGTRLLVL.

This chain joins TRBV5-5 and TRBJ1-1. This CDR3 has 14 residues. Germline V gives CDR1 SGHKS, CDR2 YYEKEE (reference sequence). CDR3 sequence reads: CASSLPGLNTEAFF.

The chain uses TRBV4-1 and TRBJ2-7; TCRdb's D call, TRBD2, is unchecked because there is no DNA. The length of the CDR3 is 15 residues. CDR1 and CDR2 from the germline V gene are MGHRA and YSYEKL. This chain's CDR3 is CASSRGTSGAYEQYF.

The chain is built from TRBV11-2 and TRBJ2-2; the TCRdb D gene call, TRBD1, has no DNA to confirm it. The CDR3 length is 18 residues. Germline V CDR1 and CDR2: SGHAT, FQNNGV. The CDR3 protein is CASSLPKTGRARTGELFF.

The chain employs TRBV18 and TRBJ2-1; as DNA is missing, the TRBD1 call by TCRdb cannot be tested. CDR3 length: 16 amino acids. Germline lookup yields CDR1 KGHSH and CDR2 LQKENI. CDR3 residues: CASSPTTGIGYNEQFF.

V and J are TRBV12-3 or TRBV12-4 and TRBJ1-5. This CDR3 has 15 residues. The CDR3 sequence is CASSLGGVNNQPQHF.

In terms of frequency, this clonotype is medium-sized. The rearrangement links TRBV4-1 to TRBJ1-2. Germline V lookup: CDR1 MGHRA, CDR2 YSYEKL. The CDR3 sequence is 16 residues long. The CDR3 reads CASSQDMVTVNYGYTF.

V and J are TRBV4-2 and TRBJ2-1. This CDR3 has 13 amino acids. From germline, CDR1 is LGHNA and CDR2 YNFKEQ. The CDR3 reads CASSHDDNNEQFF.

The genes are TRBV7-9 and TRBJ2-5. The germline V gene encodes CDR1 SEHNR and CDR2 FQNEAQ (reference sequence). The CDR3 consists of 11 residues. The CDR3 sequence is CASSRQETQYF.

CDR3 residues: CSARPGGGSPHYNEQFF. The chain is built from TRBV20-1 and TRBJ2-1; TCRdb calls TRBD2, which cannot be checked without DNA. The V gene's germline CDR1 is DFQATT and CDR2 SNEGSKA (reference sequence). There are 17 residues in the CDR3.

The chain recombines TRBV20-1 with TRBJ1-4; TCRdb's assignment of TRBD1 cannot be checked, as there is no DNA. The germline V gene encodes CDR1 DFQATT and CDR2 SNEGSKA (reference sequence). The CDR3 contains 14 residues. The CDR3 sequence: CSARDLPGTEKLFF.